The clone carrying this T cell receptor (beta chain) was seen just once. The antigen is unknown. In germline, CDR1 is MNHNS, CDR2 SASEGT. V lost 6 bases, J lost 1 base, and 9 bases stayed unmatched. This CDR3 comprises 15 residues. These data come from a study of cytomegalovirus exposure and HLA in healthy donors. Study-wide background: Genotyping of about 400 donors showed that around 86% belonged to the Caucasian-associated ancestry cluster. Study conclusions and caveats: For presence/absence analyses, sequencing depth was assumed to be roughly uniform across donors. The later analysis indicated that the majority of CMV-associated TCR beta chains appeared HLA-restricted.

PCR used 60 Vbeta primers and 13 Jbeta primers. Original data processing: In a later analysis, 10 million to 11 million of 65 million to 80 million unique beta chains occurred in at least two donors. The data were produced by immunoSEQ multiplex PCR, yet TCRdb's version contains in-frame clones alone and is incomplete. Clone size and V and J calls were adopted from that table, with D and trimming inferred from the DNA. The sample includes more than 150,000 clones, around 80% seen only once; the top ten take less than 2%. This rearrangement joins TRBV6-1 to TRBJ2-7, with TRBD1 identical over 7 bases. The clonotype originates from a woman aged 25 to 39 in good health and CMV-seronegative. Sequenced sample: PBMCs. The CDR3 DNA follows: TGTGCCAGCAGAGAGGGGACAGCGGAATCCTACGAGCAGTACTTC. Protein: CASREGTAESYEQYF.